The next 26 T cell receptor beta chains were all read from a single sample in a study of neurological immune-mediated disorders (dated by TCRdb to between 2018 and 2021). The method behind the library was 5' RACE. Reads for this sample came from an Illumina HiSeq 2500. The public reads were quality trimmed at Q25 with fastp and then assembled into clones with MiXCR by TCRdb, keeping productive beta chains. For every CDR3 protein sequence, its rows merge into one entry that carries the most common genes and DNA. The sample table records over 40,000 distinct CDR3 sequences; roughly 6% of these occur just once. Around 0.52% of the sample goes to the ten largest clones. The specimen sequenced was CD4+ T cells from blood. These receptors were taken from a woman aged 40 to 50 in good health.

This clonotype has at least ten counts. The V gene is TRBV5-1, the J gene TRBJ2-2, with 8 bases lining up with TRBD1. Per germline, CDR1 SGHRS and CDR2 YFSETQ. This CDR3 has 17 amino acids. Trimming took 5 bases from V and 1 from J; bases not matched to a gene: 10. The DNA for the CDR3 is TGCGCCAGCAGTAAGGGACAGGCGGGAAGGAACACCGGGGAGCTGTTTTTT. Residues: CASSKGQAGRNTGELFF.

Ten or more counts support this clonotype. The V call is TRBV28, the J call TRBJ1-2; possible D gene TRBD1, 6 bases. V was trimmed by 8 bases and J by 3 bases, leaving 19 bases between them. Germline V gene data show CDR1 as MDHEN and CDR2 as SYDVKM. The CDR3 totals 15 residues. The CDR3 DNA sequence: TGTGCCAGCGGAGATCCGACAGGAGTATACTATGGCTACACCTTC. Translating gives CASGDPTGVYYGYTF.

About this clonotype: The limits of the CDR3 on the DNA are not certain, so only TCRdb's listed CDR3 is given. This chain joins TRBV7-9 and TRBJ2-5; TRBD2 is the table's D call and was not checked against the DNA. The CDR3 contains 18 residues when both ends are counted. CDR1 is SEHNR, CDR2 FQNEAQ, per germline (reference sequence). The CDR3 loop reads CASSFYICSARVGETQYF.

This clonotype has a count of ten or more. This chain links TRBV7-2 with TRBJ2-4; D not resolved. Trimming removed 6 bases at V and 5 bases at J, with 11 bases between. This CDR3 spans 13 amino acids. Germline lookup yields CDR1 SGHTA and CDR2 FQGNSA. CDR3 in amino acids: CASSQDRENIQYF. CDR3 bases: TGTGCCAGCAGTCAGGACCGAGAAAACATTCAGTACTTC.

This chain joins TRBV19 and TRBJ2-7; 9 nucleotides match TRBD1. Germline CDR1 is LNHDA and CDR2 is SQIVND (reference sequence). The CDR3 length is 16 residues. The J segment lost 6 bases and the V segment lost 3 bases, leaving 12 bases of the junction unmatched. The CDR3 DNA is TGTGCCAGTAGTATGGGTCGGGACAGGGTTTTTCGCGAGCAGTACTTC. It yields the protein CASSMGRDRVFREQYF.

Ten or more counts support this clonotype. The chain recombines TRBV28 with TRBJ2-1; TRBD1 aligns across 9 bases. The CDR3 loop spans 16 amino acids. V lost 6 bases to trimming and J lost 6 bases; unmatched junction nucleotides: 12. Germline assignment: CDR1 MDHEN and CDR2 SYDVKM. The CDR3: CASSDIGTGSVNEQFF. The CDR3 nucleotides are TGTGCCAGCAGCGATATCGGGACAGGGAGCGTCAATGAGCAGTTCTTC.

In this sample, this clonotype turned up many times. The V call is TRBV20-1, the J call TRBJ2-7, with D tentatively TRBD1 (5 bases). The CDR3 covers 15 residues. Germline V gene lookup returns CDR1 DFQATT and CDR2 SNEGSKA (reference sequence). V was trimmed by 6 bases and J by 4 bases, leaving 22 bases between them. The CDR3 protein is CSADRPDGHLYEQYF. DNA for the CDR3: TGCAGTGCCGACCGCCCGGACGGACACTTATACGAGCAGTACTTC.

This clonotype has a count of ten or more. The chain recombines TRBV5-1 with TRBJ2-6; D gene ambiguous. CDR1 SGHRS and CDR2 YFSETQ come from the germline V gene. This CDR3 region has 14 residues. The ends were cut back, 4 bases at V and 1 base at J, with 6 bases in the middle. CDR3 DNA: TGCGCCAGCAGCCTACCTTCTGGGGCCAACGTCCTGACTTTC. Amino acid sequence: CASSLPSGANVLTF. The full variable domain, with the rest looked up from reference TRBV5-1 and TRBJ2-6, is KAGVTQTPRYLIKTRGQQVTLSCSPISGHRSVSWYQQTPGQGLQFLFEYFSETQRNKGNFPGRFSGRQFSNSRSEMNVSTLELGDSALYLCASSLPSGANVLTFGAGSRLTVL.

This clonotype came up many times. This chain connects TRBV29-1 to TRBJ2-7, with TRBD1 matching over 10 bases. V shed 6 bases, J shed 1 base, and the junction held 12 bases outside the gene matches. CDR1 and CDR2 (germline): SQVTM, ANQGSEA. The CDR3 runs 16 residues. This CDR3 reads CSVTGTGVFSSYEQYF. CDR3 nucleotides: TGCAGCGTCACCGGGACAGGGGTTTTCAGTTCCTACGAGCAGTACTTC.

This clonotype was detected many times. The rearrangement links TRBV12-3 or TRBV12-4 to TRBJ1-2, with a possible D match to TRBD1 (5 bases). V lost 6 bases and J lost 8, with 16 bases in between. The CDR3 runs to 13 residues. The CDR3 DNA reads as TGTGCCAGCAGCTCCACAGGCCATGGAGGCTACACCTTC. This translates into CASSSTGHGGYTF.

This clonotype was seen at least ten times. The chain uses TRBV20-1 and TRBJ2-1; D is undetermined. Per germline, CDR1 DFQATT and CDR2 SNEGSKA (reference sequence). This CDR3 region has 13 residues. Trimming removed 3 bases from V and 5 bases from J, with 11 bases in between. As DNA, the CDR3 is TGCAGTGCTAGTGGTGGCGTACACAATGAGCAGTTCTTC. Amino acids: CSASGGVHNEQFF.

This chain connects TRBV19 to TRBJ1-2; D might be TRBD1 (5 bases). Germline CDR1 reads LNHDA; CDR2 reads SQIVND (reference sequence). Trimming took 8 bases from V and 8 from J, leaving 12 bases between them. This CDR3 has 11 amino acids. The CDR3 is CASGAGRGYTF. CDR3 nucleotides: TGTGCCAGTGGTGCGGGGCGAGGCTACACCTTC.

This clonotype has ten or more counts. The genes are TRBV29-1 and TRBJ1-1, with 7 bases identical to TRBD1. The V and J ends lost 7 bases and 0 bases, in that order; junction bases with no gene match: 14. The CDR3 has 16 residues. Looked up from germline, CDR1 is SQVTM and CDR2 is ANQGSEA. CDR3 sequence reads: CSAYRGRGGMNTEAFF. The CDR3 DNA reads as TGCAGCGCCTACAGGGGCAGAGGGGGGATGAACACTGAAGCTTTCTTT.

This clonotype was recorded many times. The genes are TRBV4-2 and TRBJ2-7; 7 bases match TRBD2. Germline V CDR1 and CDR2: LGHNA, YNFKEQ. This CDR3 spans 16 amino acids. The V segment lost 0 bases and the J segment 0 bases; nucleotides outside the gene matches: 5. CDR3 nucleotide sequence: TGTGCCAGCAGCCAAGAGCTAGCGGAGAGCTCCTACGAGCAGTACTTC. Translation gives CASSQELAESSYEQYF.

This clonotype showed up many times. The chain employs TRBV29-1 and TRBJ2-1; D not resolved. Germline CDR1 and CDR2: SQVTM and ANQGSEA. With 0 bases removed from V and 7 bases from J, the gap between germline ends came to 10 bases. This CDR3 comprises 13 residues. CDR3: CSVEDGLGNEQFF. The CDR3 DNA reads as TGCAGCGTTGAAGATGGGCTAGGGAATGAGCAGTTCTTC.

This clonotype came up many times. V and J are TRBV28 and TRBJ2-7; D is unclear. Germline V gene data show CDR1 as MDHEN and CDR2 as SYDVKM. The CDR3 runs to 14 residues. V was clipped by 6 bases and J by 2 bases, with 14 bases between them. The CDR3 DNA follows: TGTGCCAGCAGCTATGTCAGGTCCCCCTACGAGCAGTACTTC. This sequence encodes CASSYVRSPYEQYF.

This clonotype was seen at least ten times. The chain couples TRBV6-5 to TRBJ1-2; TRBD1 is a possible D gene (5 bases). V was cut by 6 bases and J by 4 bases, with 12 bases left in between. The V gene's germline CDR1 is MNHEY and CDR2 SVGAGI. The CDR3 runs 13 residues. The CDR3 nucleotides are TGTGCCAGCAGACGCGGGGGGTCCTATGGCTACACCTTC. This gives the protein CASRRGGSYGYTF.

This clonotype was found many times. The chain uses TRBV7-8 and TRBJ2-7; D remains ambiguous. V was cut by 5 bases and J by 12 bases, with 17 bases left in between. The CDR3 is 12 amino acids. CDR1 is SGHVS and CDR2 is FQNEAQ in the germline V gene. The CDR3 protein is CASSPYINELYF. The CDR3 DNA is TGTGCCAGCAGCCCCTACATTAACGAACTGTACTTC.

This clonotype was seen ten or more times. The CDR3 DNA reads as TGCAGTGCTTATACGTCAGCTACGCAGTATTTT. Translated: CSAYTSATQYF. This chain connects TRBV20-1 to TRBJ2-3, with D uncertain. The CDR3 is 11 residues long. V dropped 5 bases and J dropped 8 bases, with 11 bases sitting between them. Germline CDR1 is DFQATT and CDR2 is SNEGSKA (reference sequence).

This clonotype was detected many times. V gene TRBV5-6 combines with J gene TRBJ1-1; D remains ambiguous. V lost 0 bases and J 5 bases, leaving 8 bases between the germline ends. The CDR3 contains 13 residues. CDR1 and CDR2 (germline): SGHDT, YYEEEE. The CDR3 loop is CASSLGLGTEAFF. The CDR3 bases are TGTGCCAGCAGCTTGGGTCTGGGAACTGAAGCTTTCTTT. Supplemented by reference TRBV5-6 and TRBJ1-1, the full variable domain reads DAGVTQSPTHLIKTRGQQVTLRCSPKSGHDTVSWYQQALGQGPQFIFQYYEEEERQRGNFPDRFSGHQFPNYSSELNVNALLLGDSALYLCASSLGLGTEAFFGQGTRLTVV.

This clonotype has at least ten counts. This sequence joins TRBV12-3 or TRBV12-4 and TRBJ2-2; D may match TRBD1 or TRBD2 (5 bases each). CDR3 size: 11 residues. The germline V and J ends were trimmed by 4 bases and 8 bases, with 5 bases remaining between them. The CDR3 reads CASSWGGELFF. The DNA of the CDR3 is TGTGCCAGCAGTTGGGGGGGGGAGCTGTTTTTT.

The sample holds many counts of this clonotype. This rearrangement joins TRBV2 to TRBJ2-3; TRBD2 agrees at 11 bases. Germline values: CDR1 SNHLY, CDR2 FYNNEI. V lost 5 bases and J lost 4; bases outside the gene matches: 8. The CDR3 contains 16 residues. The CDR3 sequence is CASSSPTSGSADTQYF. Here the CDR3 DNA reads TGTGCCAGCAGTTCCCCCACTAGCGGGAGCGCAGATACGCAGTATTTT.

There are many counts of this clonotype. This chain joins TRBV27 and TRBJ2-7, with D hard to call. The CDR3 runs to 14 residues. Germline lookup yields CDR1 MNHEY and CDR2 SMNVEV (reference sequence). V lost 3 bases and J lost 7, with 16 bases in between. Here the CDR3 reads CASSFEFSRGEQYF. CDR3 DNA: TGTGCCAGCAGTTTTGAGTTCTCCCGTGGGGAGCAGTACTTC.

This clonotype was detected many times. This chain links TRBV29-1 with TRBJ1-2, with 7 bases matching TRBD1. From germline, CDR1 is SQVTM and CDR2 ANQGSEA. The V segment lost 3 bases and the J segment 5 bases; nucleotides outside the gene matches: 12. This CDR3 comprises 15 residues. The CDR3 DNA follows: TGCAGCGTTGACCTTGACAGGGTTAGTCGGTATGGCTACACCTTC. It translates to CSVDLDRVSRYGYTF.

This clonotype was picked up many times. The chain combines TRBV11-2 with TRBJ1-4, with no clear D. The CDR3 sequence is 17 residues long. CDR1 is SGHAT, CDR2 FQNNGV, per germline. V lost 1 base, J lost 0 bases, and 12 bases lay in between. CDR3 sequence (DNA): TGTGCCAGCAGCTTAGGCGGAGTAGGGCCAACTAATGAAAAACTGTTTTTT. It yields the protein CASSLGGVGPTNEKLFF.

This clonotype was seen repeatedly, ten times or more. This chain connects TRBV12-3 or TRBV12-4 to TRBJ1-5; 8 positions agree with TRBD1. After removal of 5 bases from V and 3 bases from J, the junction contained 6 bases not matched to a gene. There are 15 residues in the CDR3. This chain's CDR3 is CASSPRTGNNQPQHF. The CDR3 DNA sequence: TGTGCCAGCAGTCCCAGGACAGGGAACAATCAGCCCCAGCATTTT.